This TCR beta chain was observed in a study of Ad26.COV2.S vaccination and SARS-CoV-2 variants. The sample's treatment: around 19 received Ad26.COV2.S at low or high dose, single or two shots; 5 received placebo; per-sample allocation not given. Samples were taken on day 63 after the first vaccine or placebo injection. Expressing Wuhan-strain SARS-CoV-2 spike, an Ad26 vector served as the vaccine. Assay used: immunoSEQ multiplex PCR; TCRdb lists only in-frame clones, some missing. The sample shows around 250,000 clones, 87% of them seen only once. After removal of 5 bases from V and 3 bases from J, the junction contained 6 bases not matched to a gene. The V gene's germline CDR1 is SGHRS and CDR2 YFSETQ. The CDR3 length is 14 residues.

The TCR comes from a person between 18 and 65 years old who received the Ad26.COV2.S COVID-19 vaccine or a placebo. V and J are TRBV5-1 and TRBJ1-2; 8 bases line up with TRBD1. This specimen consisted of peripheral blood, obtained in a trial of Ad26.COV2.S vaccine versus placebo. The CDR3, as DNA: TGCGCCAGCAGGCTACCGACAGGGGACTATGGCTACACCTTC. Its translation is CASRLPTGDYGYTF.